The 12 T cell receptor beta chains below come from one sample, sequenced in a study of T cell responses to AZD1222 COVID-19 vaccine (dated by TCRdb to about 2021). The time point label for this specimen denotes: baseline before first vaccination. The method behind the library was the immunoSEQ multiplex PCR assay. TCRdb obtained this table from immuneACCESS and retained in-frame rearrangements with V and J assigned. These tables miss some clones; where compared with another copy, unresolved V genes account for less than half of the shortfall, and the remainder is unexplained. The sample table lists roughly 65,000 clones, 88% of them with a count of one. The ten most abundant clones make up 7.5% to 9.5% of the sample. The sequences come from peripheral blood, collected on day 0 of AZD1222 vaccination. The origin of the receptors is an adult in good health.

The rearrangement links TRBV28 to TRBJ2-3; no firm D call. CDR1 and CDR2 from the germline V gene are MDHEN and SYDVKM. V was trimmed by 9 bases and J by 2 bases, leaving 12 bases between them. This CDR3 has 13 amino acids. The CDR3 here is CARDGESTDTQYF. The CDR3 region has the DNA TGTGCCAGGGACGGCGAGTCCACAGATACGCAGTATTTT.

The V gene is TRBV11-2, the J gene TRBJ1-2; no clear D. Germline V gives CDR1 SGHAT, CDR2 FQNNGV. Trimming cost V 2 bases and J 1 base, with 11 bases left between them. The length of the CDR3 is 15 residues. CDR3 nucleotide sequence: TGTGCCAGCAGCTTACTTGGCAGAAATAACTATGGCTACACCTTC. Its translation: CASSLLGRNNYGYTF. Full variable domain (missing parts from reference TRBV11-2 and TRBJ1-2): EAGVAQSPRYKIIEKRQSVAFWCNPISGHATLYWYQQILGQGPKLLIQFQNNGVVDDSQLPKDRFSAERLKGVDSTLKIQPAKLEDSAVYLCASSLLGRNNYGYTFGSGTRLTVV.

This chain joins TRBV29-1 and TRBJ2-7, with D perhaps given as TRBD1 or TRBD2 (5 bases each). This CDR3 is 14 amino acids long. V dropped 0 bases and J dropped 2 bases, with 11 bases sitting between them. The germline V gene has CDR1 SQVTM and CDR2 ANQGSEA. CDR3 DNA: TGCAGCGTTGAAGATTCGGGGCTACCCTACGAGCAGTACTTC. Protein product: CSVEDSGLPYEQYF.

The chain has TRBV9 and TRBJ1-2, with 10 bases fitting TRBD1. Germline V gene data show CDR1 as SGDLS and CDR2 as YYNGEE. The CDR3 sequence is 13 residues long. The CDR3 DNA reads as TGTTCTGCCCGGGACAGGGGAAACTATGGCTACACCTTC. Protein sequence: CSARDRGNYGYTF.

The V and J genes are TRBV19 and TRBJ1-5; possibly TRBD1 for D (5 bases). The V end was cut by 0 bases, the J end by 1 base, with 7 bases between. Germline V CDR1 and CDR2: LNHDA, SQIVND (reference sequence). CDR3 length equals 15 residues. Here the CDR3 DNA reads TGTGCCAGTAGTATAGAGGGGGAAAGCAATCAGCCCCAGCATTTT. Translating it yields CASSIEGESNQPQHF.

CDR3 residues: CASGPGRINEKLFF. DNA for the CDR3: TGCGCCAGCGGTCCGGGACGGATTAATGAAAAACTGTTTTTT. The chain uses TRBV5-1 and TRBJ1-4; D is perhaps TRBD1 (5 bases). V dropped 7 bases and J dropped 4 bases, with 14 bases sitting between them. This CDR3 is 14 amino acids long. CDR1 and CDR2 from the germline V gene are SGHRS and YFSETQ.

This clone was picked up one time. The V and J genes are TRBV2 and TRBJ2-2; 8 nucleotides align to TRBD2. In germline, CDR1 is SNHLY, CDR2 FYNNEI. This CDR3 has 19 amino acids. V gave up 4 bases and J gave up 4 bases; unmatched junction bases: 17. As DNA, the CDR3 is TGTGCCAGCAGTGGATCGGAAGGTAGCGGGACAACTTTCACCGGGGAGCTGTTTTTT. Amino acid sequence: CASSGSEGSGTTFTGELFF.

The chain combines TRBV11-2 with TRBJ1-6, with D unclear. Germline values: CDR1 SGHAT, CDR2 FQNNGV. Trimming left V 2 bases short and J 2 bases short, with 4 bases between. This CDR3 contains 14 residues. The CDR3 DNA is TGTGCCAGCAGCTTAAGGGCCTATAATTCACCCCTCCACTTT. It is translated as CASSLRAYNSPLHF.

The rearrangement joins TRBV11-2 to TRBJ2-7; D remains ambiguous. Germline V gene lookup returns CDR1 SGHAT and CDR2 FQNNGV. The CDR3 spans 15 residues. Trimming pared 5 bases from V and 4 bases from J, leaving 18 bases between. This CDR3 is CASSRRFDSQYEQYF. DNA of the CDR3: TGTGCCAGCAGCCGGAGATTTGATAGCCAATACGAGCAGTACTTC.

V gene TRBV19 combines with J gene TRBJ2-1; 9 nucleotides align to TRBD1. V lost 8 bases and J lost 6; bases outside the gene matches: 8. This CDR3 comprises 14 residues. Germline values: CDR1 LNHDA, CDR2 SQIVND (reference sequence). Here the CDR3 reads CASEPGTGTNEQFF. In nucleotides, the CDR3 is TGTGCCAGTGAACCCGGGACAGGGACCAATGAGCAGTTCTTC.

This chain joins TRBV4-2 and TRBJ2-3; D is unresolved. Trimming cost V 0 bases and J 2 bases, with 18 bases left between them. There are 18 residues in the CDR3. The germline V gene encodes CDR1 LGHNA and CDR2 YNFKEQ. The CDR3, as DNA: TGTGCCAGCAGCCAAGATCAAGGTATCGGCGGCCCCACAGATACGCAGTATTTT. It specifies CASSQDQGIGGPTDTQYF.

In DNA form, the CDR3 reads TGCGCCAGCAGTGACCCGGGGGGAAACTATGGCTACACCTTC. As protein: CASSDPGGNYGYTF. The chain uses TRBV10-2 and TRBJ1-2; D is possibly TRBD1 (5 bases). V shed 3 bases and J shed 2 bases, with 10 bases lying between them. This CDR3 spans 14 amino acids. CDR1 is WSHSY and CDR2 is SAAADI in the germline V gene.